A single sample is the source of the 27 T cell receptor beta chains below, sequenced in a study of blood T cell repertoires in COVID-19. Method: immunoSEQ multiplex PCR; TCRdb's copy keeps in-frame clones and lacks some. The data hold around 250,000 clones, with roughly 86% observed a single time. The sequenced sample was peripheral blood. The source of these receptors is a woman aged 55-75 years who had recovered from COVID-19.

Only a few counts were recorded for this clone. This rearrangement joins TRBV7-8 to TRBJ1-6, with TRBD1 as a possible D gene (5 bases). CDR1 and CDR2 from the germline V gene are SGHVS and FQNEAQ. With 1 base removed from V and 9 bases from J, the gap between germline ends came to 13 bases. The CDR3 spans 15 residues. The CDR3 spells CASSLVGQGGSPLHF. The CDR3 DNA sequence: TGTGCCAGCAGCTTAGTCGGCCAGGGCGGTTCACCCCTCCACTTT.

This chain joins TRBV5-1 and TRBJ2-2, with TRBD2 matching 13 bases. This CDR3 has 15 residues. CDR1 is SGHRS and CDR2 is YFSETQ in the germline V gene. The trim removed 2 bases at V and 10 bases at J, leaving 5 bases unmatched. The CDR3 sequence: CASSFTSGGAEELFF. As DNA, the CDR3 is TGCGCCAGCAGCTTCACTAGCGGGGGGGCCGAGGAGCTGTTTTTT.

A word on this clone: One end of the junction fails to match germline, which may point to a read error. The CDR3 region has the DNA TGTGCTAGCAGCTCCCACCCTTCGTCAGGGGCAAATGAGCAGTTCTTC. Protein sequence: CASSSHPSSGANEQFF. V gene TRBV7-7 combines with J gene TRBJ2-1; TRBD1 might be the D (6 bases). Germline V gene data show CDR1 as SSHAT and CDR2 as FNYEAQ (reference sequence). The CDR3 is 16 residues long.

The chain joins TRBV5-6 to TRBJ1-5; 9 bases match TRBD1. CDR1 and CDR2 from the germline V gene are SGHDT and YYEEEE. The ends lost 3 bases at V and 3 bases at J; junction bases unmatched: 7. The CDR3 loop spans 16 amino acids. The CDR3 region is CASSSGTGRLNQPQHF. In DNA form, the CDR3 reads TGTGCCAGCAGCTCTGGGACAGGGAGACTCAATCAGCCCCAGCATTTT.

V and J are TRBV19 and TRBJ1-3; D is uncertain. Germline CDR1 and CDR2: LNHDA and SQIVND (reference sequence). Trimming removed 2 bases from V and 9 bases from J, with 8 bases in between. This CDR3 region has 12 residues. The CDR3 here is CASSIPTGTIYF. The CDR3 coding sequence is TGTGCCAGTAGTATACCCACCGGCACCATATATTTT.

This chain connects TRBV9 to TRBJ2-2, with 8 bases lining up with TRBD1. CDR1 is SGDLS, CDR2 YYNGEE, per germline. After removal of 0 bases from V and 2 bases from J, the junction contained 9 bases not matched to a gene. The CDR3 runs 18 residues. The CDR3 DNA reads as TGTGCCAGCAGCGTAGCGGCTTGGACAGGGCGAAACACCGGGGAGCTGTTTTTT. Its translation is CASSVAAWTGRNTGELFF.

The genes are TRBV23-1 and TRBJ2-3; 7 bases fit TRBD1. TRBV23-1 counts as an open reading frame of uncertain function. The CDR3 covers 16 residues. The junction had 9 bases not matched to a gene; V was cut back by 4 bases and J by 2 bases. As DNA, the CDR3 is TGCGCCAGCAGTCTCTACCGGGACAGCTACACAGATACGCAGTATTTT. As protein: CASSLYRDSYTDTQYF.

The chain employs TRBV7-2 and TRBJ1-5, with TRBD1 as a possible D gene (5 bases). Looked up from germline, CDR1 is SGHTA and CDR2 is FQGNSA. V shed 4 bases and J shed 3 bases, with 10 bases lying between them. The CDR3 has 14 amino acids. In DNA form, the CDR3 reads TGTGCCAGCAGCTCAGACAGAAACAATCAGCCCCAGCATTTT. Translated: CASSSDRNNQPQHF.

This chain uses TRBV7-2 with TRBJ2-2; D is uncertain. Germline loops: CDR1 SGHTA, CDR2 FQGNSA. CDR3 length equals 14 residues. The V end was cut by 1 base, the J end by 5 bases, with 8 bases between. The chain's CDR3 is CASSLGARTGELFF. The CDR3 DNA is TGTGCCAGCAGCTTAGGAGCGAGGACCGGGGAGCTGTTTTTT.

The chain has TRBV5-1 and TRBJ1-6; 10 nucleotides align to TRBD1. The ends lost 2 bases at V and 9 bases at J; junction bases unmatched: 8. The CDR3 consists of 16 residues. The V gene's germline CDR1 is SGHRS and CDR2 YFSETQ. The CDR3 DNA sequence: TGCGCCAGCAGCTTAGCCGGGACAGGGGTAGGTTCACCCCTCCACTTT. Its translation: CASSLAGTGVGSPLHF.

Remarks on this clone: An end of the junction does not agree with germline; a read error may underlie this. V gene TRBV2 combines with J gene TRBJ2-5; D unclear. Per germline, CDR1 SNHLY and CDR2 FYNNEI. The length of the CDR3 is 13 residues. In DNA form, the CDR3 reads TGTGCCAGCAGTGCTGGCAGGCAAGCGACCCAGTACTTC. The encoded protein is CASSAGRQATQYF.

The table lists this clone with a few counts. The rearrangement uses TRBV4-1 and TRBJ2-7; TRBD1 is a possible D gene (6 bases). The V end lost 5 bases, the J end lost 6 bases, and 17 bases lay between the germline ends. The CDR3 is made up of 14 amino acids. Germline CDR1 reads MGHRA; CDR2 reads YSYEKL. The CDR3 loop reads CASSVRGGGGEQYF. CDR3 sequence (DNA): TGCGCCAGCAGCGTTCGGGGTGGGGGCGGCGAGCAGTACTTC.

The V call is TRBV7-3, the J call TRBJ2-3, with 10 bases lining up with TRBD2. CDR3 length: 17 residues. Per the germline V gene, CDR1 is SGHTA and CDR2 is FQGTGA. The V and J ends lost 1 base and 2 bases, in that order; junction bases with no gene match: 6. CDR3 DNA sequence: TGTGCCAGCAGCTTAATCAGCGGGGGGGTATTCACAGATACGCAGTATTTT. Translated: CASSLISGGVFTDTQYF.

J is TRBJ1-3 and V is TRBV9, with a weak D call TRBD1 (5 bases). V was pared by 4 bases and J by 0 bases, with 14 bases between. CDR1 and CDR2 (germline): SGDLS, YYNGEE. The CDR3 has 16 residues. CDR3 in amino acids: CASSKTGLFSGNTIYF. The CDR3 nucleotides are TGTGCCAGCAGCAAAACAGGCCTCTTCTCTGGAAACACCATATATTTT.

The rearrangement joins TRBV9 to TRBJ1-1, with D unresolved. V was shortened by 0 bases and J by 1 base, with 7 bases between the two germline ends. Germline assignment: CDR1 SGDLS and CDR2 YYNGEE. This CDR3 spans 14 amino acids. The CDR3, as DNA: TGTGCCAGCAGCGTAGGACAACAGAACACTGAAGCTTTCTTT. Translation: CASSVGQQNTEAFF.

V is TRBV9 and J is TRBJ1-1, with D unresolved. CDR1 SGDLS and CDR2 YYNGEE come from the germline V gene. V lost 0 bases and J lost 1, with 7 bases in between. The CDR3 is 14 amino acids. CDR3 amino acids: CASSVVRGNTEAFF. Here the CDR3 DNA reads TGTGCCAGCAGCGTAGTGCGGGGGAACACTGAAGCTTTCTTT.

As DNA, the CDR3 is TGTGCCAGCAGCGCCCCGGCCCAAGGGGCGCCTGGAAACACCATATATTTT. It yields the protein CASSAPAQGAPGNTIYF. The chain joins TRBV5-6 to TRBJ1-3; tentative D call: TRBD1 (5 bases). Germline CDR1 is SGHDT and CDR2 is YYEEEE. The V and J ends lost 4 bases and 2 bases respectively, with 19 bases between them. The CDR3 loop spans 17 amino acids.

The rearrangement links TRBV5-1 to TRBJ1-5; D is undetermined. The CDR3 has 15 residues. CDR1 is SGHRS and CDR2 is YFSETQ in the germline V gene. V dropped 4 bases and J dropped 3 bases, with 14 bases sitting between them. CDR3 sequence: CASSPAGRLNQPQHF. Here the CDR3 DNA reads TGCGCCAGCAGCCCCGCTGGGCGCCTCAATCAGCCCCAGCATTTT.

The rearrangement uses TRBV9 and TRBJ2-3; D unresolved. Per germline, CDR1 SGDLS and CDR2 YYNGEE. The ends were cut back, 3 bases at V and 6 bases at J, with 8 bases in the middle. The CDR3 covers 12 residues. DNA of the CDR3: TGTGCCAGCAGCGCTGACTTGGATACGCAGTATTTT. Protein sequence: CASSADLDTQYF.

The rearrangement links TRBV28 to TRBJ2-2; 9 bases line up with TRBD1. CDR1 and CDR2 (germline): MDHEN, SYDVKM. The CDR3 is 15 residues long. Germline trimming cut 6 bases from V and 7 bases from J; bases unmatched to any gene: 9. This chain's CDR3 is CASSLYRGRNGELFF. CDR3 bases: TGTGCCAGCAGCCTCTACAGGGGGCGTAACGGGGAGCTGTTTTTT.

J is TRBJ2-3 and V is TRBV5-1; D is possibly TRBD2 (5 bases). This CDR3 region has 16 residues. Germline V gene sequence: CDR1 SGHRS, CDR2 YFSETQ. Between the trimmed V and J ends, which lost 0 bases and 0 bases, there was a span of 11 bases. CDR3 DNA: TGCGCCAGCAGCTTGGCCGGGCGGGCGAGCACAGATACGCAGTATTTT. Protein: CASSLAGRASTDTQYF.

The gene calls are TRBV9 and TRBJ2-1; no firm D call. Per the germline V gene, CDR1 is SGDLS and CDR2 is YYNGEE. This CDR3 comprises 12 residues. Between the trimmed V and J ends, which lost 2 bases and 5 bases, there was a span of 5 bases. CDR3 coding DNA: TGTGCCAGCAGCGTCCGCGACAATGAGCAGTTCTTC. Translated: CASSVRDNEQFF.

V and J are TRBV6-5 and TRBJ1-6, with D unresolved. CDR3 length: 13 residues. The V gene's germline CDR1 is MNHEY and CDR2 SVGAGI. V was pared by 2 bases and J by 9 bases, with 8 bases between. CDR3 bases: TGTGCCAGCAGTTACATTGGCGGTTCACCCCTCCACTTT. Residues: CASSYIGGSPLHF.

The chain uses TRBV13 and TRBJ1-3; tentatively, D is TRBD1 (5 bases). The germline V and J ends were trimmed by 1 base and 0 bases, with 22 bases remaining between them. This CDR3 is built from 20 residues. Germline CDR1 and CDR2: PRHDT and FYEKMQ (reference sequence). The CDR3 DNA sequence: TGTGCCAGCAGCTTAGTGATGCCAATGCCCCAGGGCATCTCTGGAAACACCATATATTTT. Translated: CASSLVMPMPQGISGNTIYF.

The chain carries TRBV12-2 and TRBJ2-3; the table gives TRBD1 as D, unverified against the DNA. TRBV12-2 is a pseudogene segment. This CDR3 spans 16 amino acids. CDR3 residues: CASRLGGWRSTDTQYF. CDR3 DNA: TGTGCAAGTCGCTTAGGGGGCTGGCGGTCCACAGATACGCAGTATTTT.

CDR3 nucleotides: TGTGCCAGCAGTCGACAGGGAGTAGGGCAGCAGTACTTC. Translated: CASSRQGVGQQYF. This chain uses TRBV12-3 or TRBV12-4 with TRBJ2-7; 7 bases are a match to TRBD1. The trim removed 5 bases at V and 8 bases at J, leaving 9 bases unmatched. The CDR3 length is 13 residues.

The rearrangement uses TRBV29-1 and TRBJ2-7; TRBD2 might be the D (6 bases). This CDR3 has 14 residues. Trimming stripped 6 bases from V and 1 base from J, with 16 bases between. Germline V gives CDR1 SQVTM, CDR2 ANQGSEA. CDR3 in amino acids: CSVGGRAPSYEQYF. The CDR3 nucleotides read TGCAGCGTGGGGGGACGGGCTCCATCCTACGAGCAGTACTTC.